The 7 T cell receptor beta chains given below trace back to one sample, sequenced in a study of tumor T cells in aggressive B-cell lymphoma. Method: immunoSEQ multiplex PCR; TCRdb's copy keeps in-frame clones and lacks some. Among more than 2,500 clones listed, 88% were seen once. The sample comprised tumor tissue. Receptors were obtained from an adult with diffuse large B cell lymphoma.

The chain links TRBV30 to TRBJ2-7; tentative D call: TRBD2 (5 bases). Germline-derived CDR1 and CDR2 are GTSNPN and SVGIG (reference sequence). CDR3 length: 13 amino acids. V lost 3 bases and J 3 bases, leaving 12 bases between the germline ends. DNA of the CDR3: TGTGCCTGGAGCCGAGCGGCCGGCTACGAGCAGTACTTC. This translates into CAWSRAAGYEQYF.

This chain links TRBV10-3 with TRBJ2-1; possibly TRBD1 for D (5 bases). CDR1 and CDR2 (germline): ENHRY, SYGVKD. There are 13 residues in the CDR3. Trimming left V 6 bases short and J 4 bases short, with 10 bases between. CDR3 nucleotides: TGTGCCATCAGGGGGCGCCCATACAATGAGCAGTTCTTC. This sequence encodes CAIRGRPYNEQFF.

The chain joins TRBV27 to TRBJ2-2, with D possibly matching TRBD1 (6 bases). Germline loops: CDR1 MNHEY, CDR2 SMNVEV (reference sequence). This CDR3 spans 15 amino acids. V lost 6 bases, J lost 1 base, and 12 bases lay in between. This CDR3 reads CASRNGQLNTGELFF. In DNA form, the CDR3 reads TGTGCCAGCAGAAACGGACAGCTGAACACCGGGGAGCTGTTTTTT.

As concerns this clone: Other DNA sequences within the sample encode an identical CDR3. The rearrangement joins TRBV6-5 to TRBJ1-1, with unresolved D. The CDR3 has 15 amino acids. CDR1 is MNHEY, CDR2 SVGAGI, per germline. V dropped 2 bases and J dropped 5 bases, with 15 bases sitting between them. CDR3 region: CASSYSRTENTEAFF. For the CDR3, the DNA is TGTGCCAGCAGTTACAGCAGAACAGAGAATACTGAAGCTTTCTTT.

The chain is built from TRBV6-5 and TRBJ1-1, with D unresolved. V was trimmed by 2 bases and J by 4 bases, leaving 8 bases between them. CDR1 is MNHEY, CDR2 SVGAGI, per germline. This CDR3 has 13 amino acids. CDR3 sequence (DNA): TGTGCCAGCAGTTACGAGGAGGGCACTGAAGCTTTCTTT. As protein: CASSYEEGTEAFF.

Turning to this clone: The same CDR3 can be traced to other DNA sequences in this sample. The chain links TRBV29-1 to TRBJ2-2; tentatively, D is TRBD2 (6 bases). Germline V gene data show CDR1 as SQVTM and CDR2 as ANQGSEA. This CDR3 spans 13 amino acids. With 4 bases removed from V and 5 bases from J, the gap between germline ends came to 11 bases. The CDR3 sequence is CSVGDSYTGELFF. The CDR3 bases are TGCAGCGTTGGGGACTCCTATACCGGGGAGCTGTTTTTT.

V usage is TRBV9 and J usage is TRBJ2-2, with no clear D. Trimming took off 0 bases at V and 4 bases at J, with 13 bases between the two ends. The germline CDR1 and CDR2 sequences are SGDLS and YYNGEE. This CDR3 comprises 16 residues. The CDR3 DNA sequence: TGTGCCAGCAGCGTAGCCCACGGTCGTAGCACCGGGGAGCTGTTTTTT. Its translation: CASSVAHGRSTGELFF.